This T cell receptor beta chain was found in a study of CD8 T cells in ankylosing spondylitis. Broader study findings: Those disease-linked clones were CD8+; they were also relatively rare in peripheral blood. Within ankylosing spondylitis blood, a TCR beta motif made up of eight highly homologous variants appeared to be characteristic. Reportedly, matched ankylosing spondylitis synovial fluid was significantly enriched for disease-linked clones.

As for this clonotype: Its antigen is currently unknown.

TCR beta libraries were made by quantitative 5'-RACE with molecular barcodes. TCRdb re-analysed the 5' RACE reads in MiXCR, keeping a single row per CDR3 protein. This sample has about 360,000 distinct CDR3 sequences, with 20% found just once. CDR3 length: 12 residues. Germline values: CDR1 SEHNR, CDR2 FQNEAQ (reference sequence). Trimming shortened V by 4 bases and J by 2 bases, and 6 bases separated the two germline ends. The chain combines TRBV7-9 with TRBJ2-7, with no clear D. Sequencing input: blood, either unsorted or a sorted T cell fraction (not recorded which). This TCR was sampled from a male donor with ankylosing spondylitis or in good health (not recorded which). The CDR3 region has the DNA TGTGCCAGCAGCTCTCAGACCTACGAGCAGTACTTC. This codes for CASSSQTYEQYF.